This T cell receptor (beta chain) was sequenced during a study of cytomegalovirus exposure and HLA in healthy donors. Points from the study as a whole: With later analysis, a missense DCLRE1C variant became linked to TCR beta V- and J-gene trimming.

Researchers ran the PCR with 60 Vbeta and 13 Jbeta primers. Profiling relied on immunoSEQ multiplex PCR, and the TCRdb table lists in-frame clones only, not all of them. This table holds some 120,000 clones, about 80% found once. As to this clone: The antigen remains undetermined.

CDR1 MNHNS and CDR2 SASEGT come from the germline V gene. The CDR3 has 15 amino acids. Trimming took 4 bases from V and 4 from J, leaving 16 bases between them. This chain connects TRBV6-1 to TRBJ1-1; tentative D call: TRBD1 (6 bases). Material: PBMCs. This TCR derives from a man aged 30 to 39 in good health and CMV-seropositive. Written as DNA, the CDR3 is TGTGCCAGCAGTGTATTTGGTGTGGGGGCCACTGAAGCTTTCTTT. Translated: CASSVFGVGATEAFF.